This T cell receptor (beta chain) stems from a study of post-analysis software for immune sequencing data. About the research overall: Recorded subtypes: relapsing-remitting, secondary progressive, progressive-relapsing; some patients unannotated.

The sample holds a few counts of this clonotype. Its antigen is unidentified. V trimming: 1 base; J trimming: 5 bases; junction bases outside the gene matches: 6. CDR1 and CDR2 (germline): SGHRS, YFSETQ. This CDR3 comprises 14 residues. cDNA libraries of TCR beta carried unique molecular identifiers. T cells numbering roughly 1 to 10 million yielded cDNA molecules that totaled roughly 500,000. TCRdb redid the calling of the PCR reads with MiXCR, one entry per CDR3 protein. The table lists hundreds of thousands of distinct CDR3 sequences, 44% of them singletons. Findings and limits, study-wide: Controls had lower frequencies than patients of about 5 TRBV segments, which included TRBV5-6, TRBV5-1 and TRBV20-1. Normalized Chao1 diversity was significantly lower in multiple sclerosis patients than in controls. F-measure co-clustering was strong for batch-matched samples.

The chain links TRBV5-1 to TRBJ2-7; 7 positions match TRBD1. Material for sequencing was blood. The receptor comes from a girl aged 10 to 17 with multiple sclerosis. CDR3 region: CASSLTGALDEQYF. CDR3 sequence (DNA): TGCGCCAGCAGCTTGACAGGGGCGTTGGACGAGCAGTACTTC.